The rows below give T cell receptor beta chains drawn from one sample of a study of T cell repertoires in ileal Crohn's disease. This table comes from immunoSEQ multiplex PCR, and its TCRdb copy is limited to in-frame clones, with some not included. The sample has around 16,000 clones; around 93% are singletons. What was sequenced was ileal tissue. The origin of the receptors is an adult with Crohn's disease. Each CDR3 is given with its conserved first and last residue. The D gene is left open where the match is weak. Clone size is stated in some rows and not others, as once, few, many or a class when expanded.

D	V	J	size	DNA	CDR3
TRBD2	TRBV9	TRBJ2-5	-	TGTGCCAGCAGCGTAGGCCCCCGTTCGGTAGCGGGGGTTCAAGAGACCCAGTACTTC	CASSVGPRSVAGVQETQYF
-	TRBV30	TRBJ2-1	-	TGTGCCTGGAGTGACTGGGGGGACGGCTACAATGAGCAGTTCTTC	CAWSDWGDGYNEQFF
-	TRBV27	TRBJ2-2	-	TGTGCCAGCAGTAGGGGAACCGGGGAGCTGTTTTTT	CASSRGTGELFF
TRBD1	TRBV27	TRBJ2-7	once	TGTGCCAGCAGTTTGAATCTCCGGACAGGTGACCCCTACGAGCAGTACTTC	CASSLNLRTGDPYEQYF
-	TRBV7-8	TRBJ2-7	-	TGTGCCAGCAGCTTATCGATCGCTAACTCCTACGAGCAGTACTTC	CASSLSIANSYEQYF
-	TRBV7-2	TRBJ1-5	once	TGTGCCAGCAGTAGGGGGACGGCTCGAAGCAATCAGCCCCAGCATTTT	CASSRGTARSNQPQHF
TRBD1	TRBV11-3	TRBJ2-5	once	TGTGCCAGCAGCTCCCCGACAGGGGTTGAAGAGACCCAGTACTTC	CASSSPTGVEETQYF
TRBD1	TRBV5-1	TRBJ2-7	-	TGCGCCAGCAGCCCGGGACAGGGGGCCTACGAGCAGTACTTC	CASSPGQGAYEQYF
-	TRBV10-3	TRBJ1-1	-	TGTGCCATCAGGAGTGTAAACCCGAACACTGAAGCTTTCTTT	CAIRSVNPNTEAFF
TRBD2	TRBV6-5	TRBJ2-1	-	TGTGCCAGCAGTTACTCCATGACTAGCGGAAACAATGAGCAGTTCTTC	CASSYSMTSGNNEQFF
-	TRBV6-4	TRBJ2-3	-	TGTGCCAGCAGTGATGGGGGGAGCACAGATACGCAGTATTTT	CASSDGGSTDTQYF
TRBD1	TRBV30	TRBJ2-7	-	TGTGCCTGGAGTGTCAAGGGGACAGCCTTGGGCGAGCAGTACTTC	CAWSVKGTALGEQYF
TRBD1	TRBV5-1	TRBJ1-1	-	TGCGCCAGTAATACAGGGGGCGGGACTGAAGCTTTCTTT	CASNTGGGTEAFF
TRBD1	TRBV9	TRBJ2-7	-	TGTGCCAGCAGCGCGGGGGACAGGGTCCACGAGCAGTACTTC	CASSAGDRVHEQYF
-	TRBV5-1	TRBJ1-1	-	TGCGCCAGCAGCAACCAAGTGAGGAACACTGAAGCTTTCTTT	CASSNQVRNTEAFF
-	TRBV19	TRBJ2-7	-	TGTGCCAGTAGACTGCAGGGGCGGGACGAGCAGTACTTC	CASRLQGRDEQYF
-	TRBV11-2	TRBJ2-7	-	TGTGCCAGCAGCTTAATCCCCAGTACCTACGAGCAGTACTTC	CASSLIPSTYEQYF
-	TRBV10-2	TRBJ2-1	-	TGCGCCAGCAGTGAGGGTGCGATCCCTTTCGGTGAGCAGTTCTTC	CASSEGAIPFGEQFF
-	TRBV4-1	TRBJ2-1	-	TGCGCCAGCAGCCCCGCGGCGGGCCCTCTTGGCAATGAGCAGTTCTTC	CASSPAAGPLGNEQFF
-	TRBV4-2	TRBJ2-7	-	TGTGCCAGCAGCCAAGGGGGGAGGAAGCAGTACTTC	CASSQGGRKQYF
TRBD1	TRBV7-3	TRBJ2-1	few	TGTGCCAGCAGCTTACGACAGGGCGTCTACAATGAGCAGTTCTTC	CASSLRQGVYNEQFF
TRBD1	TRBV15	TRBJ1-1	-	TGTGCCACCAGCCGACAGGGAGGCACTGAAGCTTTCTTT	CATSRQGGTEAFF
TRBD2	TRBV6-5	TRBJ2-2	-	TGTGCCAGCAGTTATTCTTCCCGGGGCGGGAGGGGGGAGCTGTTTTTT	CASSYSSRGGRGELFF
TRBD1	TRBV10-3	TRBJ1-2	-	TGTGCCATCAGTGGTACGGGACAGGACTATGGCTACACCTTC	CAISGTGQDYGYTF
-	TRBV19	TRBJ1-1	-	TGTGCCAGTAGTATATGGGGGCCATCTGAGGCTTTCTTT	CASSIWGPSEAFF
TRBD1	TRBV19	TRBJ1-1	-	TGTGCCAGTAGTACCCGGGACAGGGGGCCGGGAGCTTTCTTT	CASSTRDRGPGAFF
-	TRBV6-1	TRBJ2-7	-	TGTGCCAGCAGTGAAAAAAACAGTTTCTACGAGCAGTACTTC	CASSEKNSFYEQYF
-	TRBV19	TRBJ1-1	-	TGTGCCAGTAGTCCCCAGGTCGAAAGTGAAGCTTTCTTT	CASSPQVESEAFF
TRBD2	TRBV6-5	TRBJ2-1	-	TGTGCCAGCAGTCCACGACTAGCGGGATTCAATGAGCAGTTCTTC	CASSPRLAGFNEQFF
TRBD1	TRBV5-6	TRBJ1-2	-	TGTGCCAGCAGCTTACCCGGGACAGGAGCTAACTATGGCTACACCTTC	CASSLPGTGANYGYTF
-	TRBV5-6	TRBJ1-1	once	TGTGCCAGCAGCTTGACGGGATCCGAAGCTTTCTTT	CASSLTGSEAFF
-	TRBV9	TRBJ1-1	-	TGTGCCAGCAGCGTAGTCGGGGGAGGCACTGAAGCTTTCTTT	CASSVVGGGTEAFF
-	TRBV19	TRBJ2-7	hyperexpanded	TGTGCCAGTAGTAGAACTGCAACAGTCGAGCAGTACTTC	CASSRTATVEQYF
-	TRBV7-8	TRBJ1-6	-	TGTGCCAGCAGCTCCTACAGTACACCCCTCCACTTT	CASSSYSTPLHF
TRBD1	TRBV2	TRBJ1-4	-	TGTGCCAGCAGCCGACAGGGGTCTAATGAAAAACTGTTTTTT	CASSRQGSNEKLFF
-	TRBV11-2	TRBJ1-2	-	TGTGCCAGCAGCTTAGGTCCAGGCGACTATGGCTACACCTTC	CASSLGPGDYGYTF
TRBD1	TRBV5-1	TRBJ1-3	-	TGCGCCAGCAGCCGGGGGGACAGGTCTCTATCTGGAAACACCATATATTTT	CASSRGDRSLSGNTIYF
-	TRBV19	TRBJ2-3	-	TGTGCCAGTAGTATAGCAGCAGGGTACACAGATACGCAGTATTTT	CASSIAAGYTDTQYF
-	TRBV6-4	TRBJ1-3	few	TGTGCCAGCAGTCCAGCGGTCTCTGGAAACACCATATATTTT	CASSPAVSGNTIYF
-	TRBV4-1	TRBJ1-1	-	TGCGCCAGCAGCCAAGATCTACAGGGGAACACTGAAGCTTTCTTT	CASSQDLQGNTEAFF
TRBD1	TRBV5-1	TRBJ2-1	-	TGCGCCAGCAGCTTGGCAGACAGGGTGGGTGCTGAGCAGTTCTTC	CASSLADRVGAEQFF
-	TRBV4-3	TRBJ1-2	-	TGCGCCAGCAGCCAATACACCGGGACAAACTATGGCTACACCTTC	CASSQYTGTNYGYTF
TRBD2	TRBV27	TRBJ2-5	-	TGTGCCAGCAGTCTCAGACTAGCGGGGGGGCTTCAGACCCAGTACTTC	CASSLRLAGGLQTQYF
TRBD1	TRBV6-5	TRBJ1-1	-	TGTGCCAGCAGATACAACAGGGGCACTGAAGCTTTCTTT	CASRYNRGTEAFF
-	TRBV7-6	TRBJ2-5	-	TGTGCCAGCAGCCTATATGACAGTTTGGAGACCCAGTACTTC	CASSLYDSLETQYF
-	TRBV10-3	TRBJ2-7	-	TGTGCCATCAGTGACCGAGTCCAGCGGGACGAGCAGTACTTC	CAISDRVQRDEQYF
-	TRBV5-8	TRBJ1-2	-	TGTGCCAGCAGCCCAGGGTTGCGTGACTATGGCTACACCTTC	CASSPGLRDYGYTF
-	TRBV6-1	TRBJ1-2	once	TGTGCCAGCAGTGAAGCGCAGTGGGCGGGGCGAGCTGGCTACACCTTC	CASSEAQWAGRAGYTF
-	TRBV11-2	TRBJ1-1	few	TGTGCCAGCAGCTTAGGACGGCTAGTAAGAACTGAAGCTTTCTTT	CASSLGRLVRTEAFF
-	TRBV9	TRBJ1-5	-	TGTGCCAGCAGCGTAGGGACACAGAATCAGCCCCAGCATTTT	CASSVGTQNQPQHF
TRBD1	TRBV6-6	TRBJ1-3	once	TGTGCCAGCAGTTCCCGGGACAGGGAAGGTGGAAACACCATATATTTT	CASSSRDREGGNTIYF
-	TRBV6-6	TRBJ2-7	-	TGTGCCAGCAGTTACTCGGGCGGACAAGACGAGCAGTACTTC	CASSYSGGQDEQYF
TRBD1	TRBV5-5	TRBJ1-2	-	TGTGCCAGCAGCTGGGGCGAAGGGACAGGTTCTAACTATGGCTACACCTTC	CASSWGEGTGSNYGYTF
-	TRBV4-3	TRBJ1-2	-	TGCGCCAGCAGCCAAGATAGGTGGACTCCCGACGGCTACACCTTC	CASSQDRWTPDGYTF
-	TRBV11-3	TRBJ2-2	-	TGTGCCAGCAGCTACTCCGGGTTTGTCGGGGAGCTGTTTTTT	CASSYSGFVGELFF
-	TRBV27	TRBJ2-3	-	TGTGCCAGCAGTAACCCTCGACGAGGCAAGGGCACAGATACGCAGTATTTT	CASSNPRRGKGTDTQYF
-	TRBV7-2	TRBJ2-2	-	TGTGCCAGCAGCTTAGGACTATCCCCAACCGGGGAGCTGTTTTTT	CASSLGLSPTGELFF